This T cell receptor (beta chain) is from a study of blood T cell repertoires in COVID-19. TCRdb's table, derived via immunoSEQ multiplex PCR, lists solely in-frame clones and lacks some. The sample yields tens of thousands of clones, about four fifths seen once. From germline, CDR1 is SEHNR and CDR2 FQNEAQ (reference sequence). This CDR3 comprises 14 residues. The ends were cut back, 2 bases at V and 1 base at J, with 6 bases in the middle. This receptor was taken from a human donor in a cohort sampled during active COVID-19. Material: peripheral blood. The V call is TRBV7-9, the J call TRBJ1-5; no clear D gene. The CDR3 DNA reads as TGTGCCAGCAGCTTATCGGAGAGCAATCAGCCCCAGCATTTT. Its protein is CASSLSESNQPQHF.